Listed here are 5 T cell receptor beta chains from one sample, sequenced in a study of cytomegalovirus exposure and HLA in healthy donors. The PCR ran on 60 Vbeta and 13 Jbeta primers. TCRdb's copy holds only in-frame clones and misses some; the assay was immunoSEQ multiplex PCR. The sample includes 65,000 to 75,000 clones, around 62% of them seen just once. Sequencing was performed on PBMCs. These receptors all come from a man aged 40-55 years in good health and CMV-seropositive.

The rearrangement links TRBV19 to TRBJ2-1; TRBD2 matches at 7 bases. The germline V gene encodes CDR1 LNHDA and CDR2 SQIVND (reference sequence). V shed 4 bases and J 4 bases; nucleotides not matched to a gene: 7. The CDR3 consists of 15 residues. The CDR3 region has the DNA TGTGCCAGTAGTAGCGATAGCGGGCCGTACAATGAGCAGTTCTTC. This gives the protein CASSSDSGPYNEQFF.

V and J are TRBV11-2 and TRBJ2-1; 11 bases fit TRBD2. The CDR3 contains 16 residues. The trim removed 2 bases at V and 6 bases at J, leaving 6 bases unmatched. Germline CDR1 is SGHAT and CDR2 is FQNNGV. CDR3 DNA sequence: TGTGCCAGCAGCTTATTGGTAGCGGGGGGGCTCAATGAGCAGTTCTTC. It specifies CASSLLVAGGLNEQFF. Based on the CDR3 plus reference TRBV11-2 and TRBJ2-1, the full variable domain is EAGVAQSPRYKIIEKRQSVAFWCNPISGHATLYWYQQILGQGPKLLIQFQNNGVVDDSQLPKDRFSAERLKGVDSTLKIQPAKLEDSAVYLCASSLLVAGGLNEQFFGPGTRLTVL.

This chain links TRBV30 with TRBJ2-1; TRBD2 is a possible D gene (5 bases). The CDR3 runs to 14 residues. V lost 5 bases and J 0 bases, leaving 11 bases between the germline ends. In germline, CDR1 is GTSNPN, CDR2 SVGIG (reference sequence). The CDR3 DNA reads TGTGCCTGGGGGAGCGGAAGCTCCTACAATGAGCAGTTCTTC. This translates into CAWGSGSSYNEQFF.

Only one count was recorded for this clone. The chain links TRBV6-4 to TRBJ2-5; 10 nucleotides align to TRBD2. The J call may be faulty, since TRBJ2-7 better matches the DNA end. The CDR3 covers 21 residues. Germline CDR1 is MRHNA and CDR2 is SNTAGT. DNA for the CDR3: TGTGCCAGCAGTGACTCAGAGGGGCAGGGGGCGCCTAGCGGGAGATCACACGAGCAGTACTTC. Translation gives CASSDSEGQGAPSGRSHEQYF.

The chain employs TRBV28 and TRBJ2-1; TRBD1 matches at 9 bases. Trimming at V came to 6 bases and at J to 15 bases, leaving 6 bases not matched to a gene. The CDR3 has 11 amino acids. Germline CDR1 MDHEN, CDR2 SYDVKM. The CDR3 bases are TGTGCCAGCAGGAACACAGGGGGCCGGTTCTTC. Encoded protein: CASRNTGGRFF.